The T cell receptor (beta chain) described here comes from a study of T cell clonality in common variable immunodeficiency. The CDR3 spans 16 residues. The germline gives CDR1 KGHSH, CDR2 LQKENI. Equal genomic DNA amounts from CVID and control samples were sequenced. Sequencing used immunoSEQ multiplex PCR; TCRdb keeps in-frame clones, though not all of them. The sample shows 35,000 to 50,000 clones, no singletons; the ten largest hold approximately 0.68%. The table lists this clone with a few counts. Its antigen is not known. The CDR3 goes on 3 residues after the read ends, and that part is filled in from the germline J gene. Donors gave roughly 4.5 to 9 ml heparinized peripheral whole blood. Study-wide findings and caveats: What drives increased CVID clonality needs T cell subpopulation sequencing. CVID subjects showed higher TCRbeta clonality than healthy controls.

The clonotype originates from a person aged 18 to 75 in good health. The chain carries TRBV18 and TRBJ2-4; TRBD2 might be the D (6 bases). Sequenced: peripheral blood mononuclear cells. Here the CDR3 reads CASSPPVGRGVNGQYF. CDR3 bases read: TGTGCCAGCTCACCACCGGTAGGGCGGGGTGTTAACGGT.